The sequence of this TCR beta chain was determined in a study of cytomegalovirus exposure and HLA in healthy donors. Study-wide context: An earlier analysis identified fewer than 130 million unique TCR beta sequences in about 200 million T cells. Study-wide results and limits: A later analysis linked a missense DCLRE1C variant to TCR beta V- and J-gene trimming.

Trimming stripped 6 bases from V and 5 bases from J, with 14 bases between. The CDR3 is 13 residues long. Germline-derived CDR1 and CDR2 are SGHVS and FQNEAQ. The PCR contained 60 Vbeta and 13 Jbeta primers. Source study methods: It was a later analysis that counted about 80 million unique TCR beta chains, of which 9.5 million to 14 million were shared. TCRdb's table, derived via immunoSEQ multiplex PCR, lists solely in-frame clones and lacks some. The V and J calls and clone size come from that table; D and trimming were worked out from the DNA. Of over 100,000 clones detected, around three quarters appear once; the ten largest clones hold roughly 4.2%. Regarding this clone: Its antigen is undetermined.

The receptor's source is a male donor in good health and CMV-seropositive. The source material was PBMCs. The V and J genes are TRBV7-8 and TRBJ2-7, with unresolved D. The CDR3 nucleotides read TGTGCCAGCAGTTTCTACCTGGGCAACGAGCAGTACTTC. This gives the protein CASSFYLGNEQYF.